The clone carrying this T cell receptor beta chain was picked up one time. CDR1 and CDR2 from the germline V gene are GTSNPN and SVGIG (reference sequence). Between the trimmed V and J ends, which lost 4 bases and 8 bases, there was a span of 14 bases. This CDR3 spans 12 amino acids. The sample belongs to a study of blood T cell repertoires in COVID-19. Profiled with immunoSEQ multiplex PCR; TCRdb holds only in-frame clones, not every one. The sample carries some 200,000 clones, just over 85% recorded once. The gene calls are TRBV30 and TRBJ1-2; D remains ambiguous. This TCR derives from a man at least 80 years old with acute or convalescent COVID-19. The material sequenced was peripheral blood. The CDR3 nucleotides are TGTGCCTGGACCGGAGGCCCAGGAGGCTACACCTTC. This translates into CAWTGGPGGYTF. The full variable domain, with the rest looked up from reference TRBV30 and TRBJ1-2, is SQTIHQWPATLVQPVGSPLSLECTVEGTSNPNLYWYRQAAGRGLQLLFYSVGIGQISSEVPQNLSASRPQDRQFILSSKKLLLSDSGFYLCAWTGGPGGYTFGSGTRLTVV.